These 3 T cell receptor beta chains were sequenced from one sample in a study of T cells after posttransplantation cyclophosphamide. The repertoire was sequenced with immunoSEQ multiplex PCR; TCRdb's copy has only in-frame clones and lacks some. The sample yields approximately 10,000 clones, 75% to 85% seen once. Methotrexate plus calcineurin inhibitor accompanied controls' myeloablative marrow transplants; sampling was 1 year later. The sample in question was PBMCs, obtained more than 350 days after allogeneic stem cell transplant with calcineurin inhibitor and methotrexate. Receptors were obtained from a male patient in his thirties who received an allogeneic stem cell transplant from an unrelated donor, was CMV-positive, and had acute GVHD only. Some T cells here may be from the graft donor.

This chain connects TRBV5-3 to TRBJ2-3; D is possibly TRBD1 (6 bases). TRBV5-3 is an open reading frame, and its role is uncertain. The V and J ends lost 4 bases and 5 bases respectively, with 17 bases between them. This CDR3 comprises 15 residues. This chain's CDR3 is CARSLRTVGLDTQYF. The CDR3 nucleotides are TGTGCCAGAAGCCTACGGACAGTAGGTCTAGATACGCAGTATTTT.

The chain combines TRBV7-2 with TRBJ2-2, with 9 bases lining up with TRBD2. This CDR3 comprises 16 residues. CDR1 SGHTA and CDR2 FQGNSA come from the germline V gene. Unmatched junction bases numbered 11, after V lost 5 bases and J lost 7 bases. The CDR3 coding sequence is TGTGCCAGCAGCACGGCCCCTGCGGGGGGGATCGGGGAGCTGTTTTTT. Its translation is CASSTAPAGGIGELFF.

The J gene is TRBJ2-1, the V gene TRBV29-1; the D gene is possibly TRBD2 (6 bases). This CDR3 has 14 amino acids. Germline lookup yields CDR1 SQVTM and CDR2 ANQGSEA. V lost 2 bases, J lost 4 bases, and 12 bases lay in between. The CDR3 DNA follows: TGCAGCGTTGAATCTACTAGCCGATACAATGAGCAGTTCTTC. This translates into CSVESTSRYNEQFF.